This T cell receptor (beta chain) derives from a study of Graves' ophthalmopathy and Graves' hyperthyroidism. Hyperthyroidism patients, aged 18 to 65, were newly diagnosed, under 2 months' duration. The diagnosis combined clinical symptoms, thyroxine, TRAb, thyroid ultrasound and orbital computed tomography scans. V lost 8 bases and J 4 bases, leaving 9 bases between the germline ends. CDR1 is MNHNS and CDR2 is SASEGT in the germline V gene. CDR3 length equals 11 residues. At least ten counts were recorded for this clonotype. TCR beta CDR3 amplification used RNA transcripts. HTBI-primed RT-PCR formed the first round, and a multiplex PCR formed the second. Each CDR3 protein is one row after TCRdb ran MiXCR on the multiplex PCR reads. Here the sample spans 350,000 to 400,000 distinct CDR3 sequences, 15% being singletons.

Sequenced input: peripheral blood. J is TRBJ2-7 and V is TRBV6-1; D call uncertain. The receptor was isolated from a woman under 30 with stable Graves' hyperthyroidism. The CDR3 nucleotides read TGTGCCAGCCCCTGGCCTTACGAGCAGTACTTC. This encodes CASPWPYEQYF.